The 24 T cell receptor beta chains given below trace back to one sample, sequenced in a study of blood T cell repertoires in COVID-19 (dated by TCRdb to 2020 to 2022). Library preparation used the immunoSEQ multiplex PCR assay. Here the immuneACCESS table is served through TCRdb, limited to in-frame sequences with V and J called. Missing clones are a known gap in these copies; in checked studies unresolved V genes cover under half, and the rest lacks a known reason. For this sample there are around 50,000 clones; approximately 89% appear just once. Approximately 15% of the sample goes to the ten largest clones. Sequenced sample: peripheral blood. Every receptor here comes from a man aged 60 to 75 with active or convalescent COVID-19.

The genes are TRBV3-1 (or the pseudogene TRBV3-2) and TRBJ1-4; no firm D call. The CDR3 contains 14 residues. Germline V gene data show CDR1 as LGHDT and CDR2 as YNNKEL (reference sequence). V was trimmed by 1 base and J by 5 bases, leaving 8 bases between them. CDR3 coding DNA: TGTGCCAGCAGCCAAGTGGGCAAGAATGAAAAACTGTTTTTT. Amino acid sequence: CASSQVGKNEKLFF.

This chain connects TRBV7-9 to TRBJ1-1, with TRBD1 as a possible D gene (5 bases). The CDR3 totals 15 residues. The germline V gene encodes CDR1 SEHNR and CDR2 FQNEAQ (reference sequence). Trimming removed 5 bases at V and 5 bases at J, with 18 bases between. CDR3: CASSPLGGIRTEAFF. The CDR3 nucleotides are TGTGCCAGCAGCCCTTTGGGGGGGATTCGGACTGAAGCTTTCTTT.

This clone was seen just once. The V and J genes are TRBV28 and TRBJ1-6, with 8 bases aligning to TRBD1. The CDR3 runs to 17 residues. Trimming took 6 bases from V and 2 from J; bases not matched to a gene: 9. Germline V CDR1 and CDR2: MDHEN, SYDVKM. CDR3 sequence (DNA): TGTGCCAGCAGGGAGGCCCAGGGGGCTCCCTATAATTCACCCCTCCACTTT. The encoded protein is CASREAQGAPYNSPLHF. Supplemented by reference TRBV28 and TRBJ1-6, the full variable domain reads DVKVTQSSRYLVKRTGEKVFLECVQDMDHENMFWYRQDPGLGLRLIYFSYDVKMKEKGDIPEGYSVSREKKERFSLILESASTNQTSMYLCASREAQGAPYNSPLHFGNGTRLTVT.

V is TRBV6-6 and J is TRBJ1-6; D uncertain. Trimming took off 2 bases at V and 7 bases at J, with 9 bases between the two ends. The CDR3 contains 14 residues. Germline lookup yields CDR1 MNHNY and CDR2 SVGAGI (reference sequence). The CDR3 DNA reads as TGTGCCAGCAGTTACAGGGAGAGGAATTCACCCCTCCACTTT. It translates to CASSYRERNSPLHF.

The chain couples TRBV9 to TRBJ1-1; D is unclear. Germline values: CDR1 SGDLS, CDR2 YYNGEE. This CDR3 comprises 13 residues. Trimming took off 2 bases at V and 7 bases at J, with 12 bases between the two ends. For the CDR3, the DNA is TGTGCCAGCAGCGTCCAGGTTTCGGATGAAGCTTTCTTT. Translating it yields CASSVQVSDEAFF.

This chain links TRBV10-3 with TRBJ2-5; tentative D call: TRBD1 (6 bases). The CDR3 covers 12 residues. From germline, CDR1 is ENHRY and CDR2 SYGVKD. V was pared by 10 bases and J by 3 bases, with 12 bases between. The chain's CDR3 is CATGVAEETQYF. CDR3 sequence (DNA): TGTGCCACAGGGGTAGCCGAAGAGACCCAGTACTTC.

There are a few counts of this clone. This chain links TRBV12-3 or TRBV12-4 with TRBJ2-2; D call uncertain. With 6 bases removed from V and 4 bases from J, the gap between germline ends came to 9 bases. The CDR3 sequence is 13 residues long. CDR3 loop: CASSKSGTGELFF. DNA of the CDR3: TGTGCCAGCAGCAAGTCGGGCACCGGGGAGCTGTTTTTT.

This chain connects TRBV11-3 to TRBJ1-6; a possible D gene is TRBD1 (6 bases). This CDR3 contains 13 residues. Trimming removed 5 bases at V and 9 bases at J, with 11 bases between. CDR1 SGHNT and CDR2 YENEEA come from the germline V gene. CDR3 in DNA: TGTGCCAGCAGCCGAGGGGGGGGTTCACCCCTCCACTTT. This encodes CASSRGGGSPLHF.

The chain is built from TRBV5-8 and TRBJ1-6; 7 bases are shared with TRBD1. J was trimmed by 9 bases and V by 4 bases; bases with no gene match: 10. The CDR3 is made up of 15 amino acids. Germline CDR1 is SGHTS and CDR2 is YDEGEE. CDR3 sequence reads: CASSPRGGYRSPLHF. DNA of the CDR3: TGTGCCAGCAGCCCGAGAGGGGGCTATCGTTCACCCCTCCACTTT.

The chain couples TRBV7-9 to TRBJ2-5; 8 bases are a match to TRBD2. The CDR3 has 13 residues. The junction had 2 bases not matched to a gene; V was cut back by 3 bases and J by 5 bases. Germline CDR1 and CDR2: SEHNR and FQNEAQ (reference sequence). The CDR3 region has the DNA TGTGCCAGCAGCTTCGGGGGGGAGGAGACCCAGTACTTC. Translating gives CASSFGGEETQYF.

The genes are TRBV6-6 and TRBJ2-2; unclear D gene. CDR1 MNHNY and CDR2 SVGAGI come from the germline V gene (reference sequence). V lost 2 bases and J 3 bases, leaving 7 bases between the germline ends. This CDR3 spans 14 amino acids. As DNA, the CDR3 is TGTGCCAGCAGTTACACGTCAGACACCGGGGAGCTGTTTTTT. As protein: CASSYTSDTGELFF.

This rearrangement joins TRBV10-3 to TRBJ2-7, with TRBD2 identical over 9 bases. CDR1 ENHRY and CDR2 SYGVKD come from the germline V gene. Trimming cost V 2 bases and J 2 bases; bases outside gene matches: 4. CDR3 length equals 15 residues. The CDR3 here is CAISEAGGGPYEQYF. Written as DNA, the CDR3 is TGTGCCATCAGTGAGGCGGGGGGGGGCCCCTACGAGCAGTACTTC.

The chain couples TRBV24-1 to TRBJ1-1, with D possibly matching TRBD1 (6 bases). Germline V gene lookup returns CDR1 KGHDR and CDR2 SFDVKD. The CDR3 loop spans 13 amino acids. V lost 5 bases and J lost 8, with 14 bases in between. In nucleotides, the CDR3 is TGTGCCACCAGTGCCTACTCCGGGACAGAAGCTTTCTTT. Its translation: CATSAYSGTEAFF.

This clone was recorded once. This rearrangement joins TRBV3-1 (or the pseudogene TRBV3-2) to TRBJ1-2; TRBD1 matches at 7 bases. After removal of 4 bases from V and 6 bases from J, the junction contained 11 bases not matched to a gene. The CDR3 spans 15 residues. The germline CDR1 and CDR2 sequences are LGHDT and YNNKEL (reference sequence). The CDR3 coding sequence is TGTGCCAGCAGCCCCCGGGACAGAAGTTCCAATGGCTACACCTTC. This translates into CASSPRDRSSNGYTF.

The chain has TRBV19 and TRBJ1-2; 7 bases fit TRBD1. Unmatched junction bases numbered 5, after V lost 3 bases and J lost 4 bases. The V gene's germline CDR1 is LNHDA and CDR2 SQIVND (reference sequence). The CDR3 totals 14 residues. CDR3 in amino acids: CASSIPGGFYGYTF. CDR3 DNA: TGTGCCAGTAGTATTCCAGGGGGTTTCTATGGCTACACCTTC.

This clone was observed a handful of times. This chain connects TRBV6-5 to TRBJ2-7; 10 bases agree with TRBD2. The CDR3 runs to 14 residues. With V trimmed by 7 bases and J by 3 bases, 6 bases remained unmatched. The V gene's germline CDR1 is MNHEY and CDR2 SVGAGI. Written as DNA, the CDR3 is TGTGCCAGCACCCGACTAGCGGGCGACTACGAGCAGTACTTC. Translation: CASTRLAGDYEQYF.

The V and J genes are TRBV11-3 and TRBJ1-1; TRBD1 is a possible D gene (5 bases). CDR3 length equals 11 residues. Between the trimmed V and J ends, which lost 5 bases and 6 bases, there was a span of 7 bases. Germline CDR1 and CDR2: SGHNT and YENEEA. CDR3 nucleotides: TGTGCCAGCAGCGCAGGGCCTGAAGCTTTCTTT. Amino acids: CASSAGPEAFF.

CDR3 in amino acids: CASSSPGQGTNEKLFF. The CDR3 bases are TGTGCCAGCAGCAGCCCCGGACAGGGAACTAATGAAAAACTGTTTTTT. The gene calls are TRBV7-9 and TRBJ1-4; 8 bases map to TRBD1. Germline CDR1 is SEHNR and CDR2 is FQNEAQ (reference sequence). The junction had 6 bases not matched to a gene; V was cut back by 5 bases and J by 1 base. CDR3 length: 16 amino acids.

This clone was found once. The chain employs TRBV28 and TRBJ2-5; 7 nucleotides agree with TRBD2. The V gene end was trimmed by 2 bases and the J gene end by 5 bases; junction bases not matched to a gene: 5. CDR1 and CDR2 (germline): MDHEN, SYDVKM. This CDR3 is built from 14 residues. CDR3: CASSLNLGGETQYF. As DNA, the CDR3 is TGTGCCAGCAGTTTAAACCTGGGGGGGGAGACCCAGTACTTC.

This clone was picked up a small number of times. This rearrangement joins TRBV28 to TRBJ2-3, with 7 bases lining up with TRBD1. Germline V gene sequence: CDR1 MDHEN, CDR2 SYDVKM. After removal of 2 bases from V and 11 bases from J, the junction contained 4 bases not matched to a gene. This CDR3 comprises 12 residues. Here the CDR3 DNA reads TGTGCCAGCAGTTTAGAGGGGGCAAGGCAGTATTTT. It yields the protein CASSLEGARQYF. Filled out from reference TRBV28 and TRBJ2-3, the complete variable domain reads DVKVTQSSRYLVKRTGEKVFLECVQDMDHENMFWYRQDPGLGLRLIYFSYDVKMKEKGDIPEGYSVSREKKERFSLILESASTNQTSMYLCASSLEGARQYFGPGTRLTVL.

The chain links TRBV10-1 to TRBJ1-4, with 9 positions matching TRBD1. J gave up 8 bases and V 5 bases, and 3 bases lay outside the gene matches. CDR1 WNHNN and CDR2 SYGVQD come from the germline V gene (reference sequence). The CDR3 consists of 13 residues. The CDR3 here is CASSTGGSEKLFF. The CDR3 coding sequence is TGCGCCAGCAGTACAGGGGGCTCGGAAAAACTGTTTTTT.

The chain joins TRBV18 to TRBJ1-2; the D gene is possibly TRBD1 (5 bases). V was shortened by 0 bases and J by 3 bases, with 11 bases between the two germline ends. The V gene's germline CDR1 is KGHSH and CDR2 LQKENI. The CDR3 is 15 amino acids. The CDR3 nucleotides read TGTGCCAGCTCACCACCCCTGCCCAGGGACTATGGCTACACCTTC. It codes for CASSPPLPRDYGYTF.

This rearrangement joins TRBV3-1 (or the pseudogene TRBV3-2) to TRBJ2-4; D is undetermined. V lost 3 bases and J 0 bases, leaving 12 bases between the germline ends. Germline V CDR1 and CDR2: LGHDT, YNNKEL (reference sequence). The length of the CDR3 is 16 residues. The DNA of the CDR3 is TGTGCCAGCAGCCATGACATTGACGTAGCCAAAAACATTCAGTACTTC. Translation: CASSHDIDVAKNIQYF.

The chain has TRBV3-1 (or the pseudogene TRBV3-2) and TRBJ1-2; D is uncertain. V was shortened by 2 bases and J by 1 base, with 8 bases between the two germline ends. The CDR3 length is 14 residues. Germline CDR1 and CDR2: LGHDT and YNNKEL (reference sequence). The DNA for the CDR3 is TGTGCCAGCAGCCAAATTCAGGATAACTATGGCTACACCTTC. Residues: CASSQIQDNYGYTF.